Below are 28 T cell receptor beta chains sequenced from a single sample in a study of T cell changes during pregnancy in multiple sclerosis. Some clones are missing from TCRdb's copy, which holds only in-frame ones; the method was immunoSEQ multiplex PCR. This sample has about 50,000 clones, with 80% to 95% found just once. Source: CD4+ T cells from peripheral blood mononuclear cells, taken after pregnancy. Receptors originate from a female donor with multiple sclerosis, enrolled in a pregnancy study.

The CDR3 spells CASRLVTSGGELFF. The DNA of the CDR3 is TGCGCCAGCAGGCTAGTCACCAGTGGCGGGGAGCTGTTTTTT. This chain uses TRBV5-1 with TRBJ2-2; unclear D gene. V was shortened by 5 bases and J by 7 bases, with 15 bases between the two germline ends. The CDR3 is 14 amino acids. Germline V gives CDR1 SGHRS, CDR2 YFSETQ.

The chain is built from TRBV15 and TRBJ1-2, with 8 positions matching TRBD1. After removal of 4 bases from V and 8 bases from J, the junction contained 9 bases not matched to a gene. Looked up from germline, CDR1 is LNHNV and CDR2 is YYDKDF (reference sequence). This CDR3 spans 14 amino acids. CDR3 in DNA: TGTGCCACCAGCAACGGACAGGGAGTGTGGGGCTACACCTTC. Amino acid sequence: CATSNGQGVWGYTF.

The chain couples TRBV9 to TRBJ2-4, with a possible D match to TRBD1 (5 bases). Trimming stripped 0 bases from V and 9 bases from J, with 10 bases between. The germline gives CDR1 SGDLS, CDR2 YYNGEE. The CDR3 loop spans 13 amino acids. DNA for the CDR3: TGTGCCAGCAGCGTAGGGCAGGGTAGCATTCAGTACTTC. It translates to CASSVGQGSIQYF.

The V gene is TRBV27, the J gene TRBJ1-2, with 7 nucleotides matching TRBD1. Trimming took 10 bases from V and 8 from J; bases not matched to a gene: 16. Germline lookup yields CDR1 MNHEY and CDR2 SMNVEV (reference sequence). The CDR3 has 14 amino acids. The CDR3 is CATTRDRAHGGYTF. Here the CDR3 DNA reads TGTGCCACTACCCGGGACAGAGCGCATGGCGGCTACACCTTC.

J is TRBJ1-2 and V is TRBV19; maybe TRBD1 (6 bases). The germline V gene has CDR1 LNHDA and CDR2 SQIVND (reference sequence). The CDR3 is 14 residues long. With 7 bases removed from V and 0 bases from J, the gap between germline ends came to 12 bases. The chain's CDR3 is CASTMDRSNYGYTF. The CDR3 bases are TGTGCCAGTACCATGGACAGATCTAACTATGGCTACACCTTC.

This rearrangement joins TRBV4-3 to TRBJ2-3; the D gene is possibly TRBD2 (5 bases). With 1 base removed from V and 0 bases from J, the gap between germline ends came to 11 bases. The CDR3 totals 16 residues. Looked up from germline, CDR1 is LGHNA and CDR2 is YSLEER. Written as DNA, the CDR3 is TGCGCCAGCAGCCAAGCTCCGGGAACTAGCACAGATACGCAGTATTTT. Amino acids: CASSQAPGTSTDTQYF.

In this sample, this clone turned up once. The CDR3 here is CASSPDLTNTEAFF. The CDR3 DNA sequence: TGTGCCAGCAGCCCGGACTTAACGAACACTGAAGCTTTCTTT. V gene TRBV7-9 combines with J gene TRBJ1-1; D remains ambiguous. The CDR3 has 14 residues. Trimming removed 5 bases from V and 1 base from J, with 11 bases in between. The germline V gene encodes CDR1 SEHNR and CDR2 FQNEAQ (reference sequence).

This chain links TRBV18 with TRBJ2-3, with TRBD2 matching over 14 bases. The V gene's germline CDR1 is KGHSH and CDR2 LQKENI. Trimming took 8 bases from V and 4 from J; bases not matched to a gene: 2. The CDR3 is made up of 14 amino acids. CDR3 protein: CASQTSGRADTQYF. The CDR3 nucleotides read TGTGCCAGCCAGACTAGCGGGAGGGCAGATACGCAGTATTTT.

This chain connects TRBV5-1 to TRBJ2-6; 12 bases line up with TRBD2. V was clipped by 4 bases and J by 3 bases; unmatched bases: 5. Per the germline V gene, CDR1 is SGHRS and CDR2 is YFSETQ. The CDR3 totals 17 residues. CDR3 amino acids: CASSQTSGRGGANVLTF. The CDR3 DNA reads TGCGCCAGCAGCCAGACTAGCGGGAGAGGTGGGGCCAACGTCCTGACTTTC.

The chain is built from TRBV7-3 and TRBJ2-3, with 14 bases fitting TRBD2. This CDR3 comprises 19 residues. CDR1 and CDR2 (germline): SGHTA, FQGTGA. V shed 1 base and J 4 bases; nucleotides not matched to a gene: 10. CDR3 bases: TGTGCCAGCAGCTTAAGAGGATCAGGGACTAGCGGGAGATCAGATACGCAGTATTTT. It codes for CASSLRGSGTSGRSDTQYF.

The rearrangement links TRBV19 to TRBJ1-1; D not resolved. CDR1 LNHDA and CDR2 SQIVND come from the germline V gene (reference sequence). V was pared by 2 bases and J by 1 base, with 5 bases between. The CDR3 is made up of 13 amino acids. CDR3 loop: CASSITANTEAFF. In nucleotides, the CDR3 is TGTGCCAGTAGTATAACTGCGAACACTGAAGCTTTCTTT.

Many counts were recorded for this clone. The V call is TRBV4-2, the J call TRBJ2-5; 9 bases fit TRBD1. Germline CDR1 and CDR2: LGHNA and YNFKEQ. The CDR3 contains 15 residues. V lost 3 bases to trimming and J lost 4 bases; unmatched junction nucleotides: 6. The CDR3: CASSQTGQGRETQYF. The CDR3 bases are TGTGCCAGCAGCCAGACGGGACAGGGACGAGAGACCCAGTACTTC.

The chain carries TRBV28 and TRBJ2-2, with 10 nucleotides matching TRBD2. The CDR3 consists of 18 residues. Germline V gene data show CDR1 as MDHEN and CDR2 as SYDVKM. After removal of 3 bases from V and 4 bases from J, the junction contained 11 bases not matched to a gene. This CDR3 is CASSFRLAGPAGTGELFF. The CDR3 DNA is TGTGCCAGCAGTTTCCGACTAGCGGGCCCTGCCGGCACCGGGGAGCTGTTTTTT.

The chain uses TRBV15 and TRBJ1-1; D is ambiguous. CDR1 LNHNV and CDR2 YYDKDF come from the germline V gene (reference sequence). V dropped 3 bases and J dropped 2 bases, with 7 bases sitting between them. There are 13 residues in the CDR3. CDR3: CATSSTGNTEAFF. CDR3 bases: TGTGCCACCAGCAGCACGGGTAACACTGAAGCTTTCTTT. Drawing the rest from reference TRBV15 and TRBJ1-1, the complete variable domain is DAMVIQNPRYQVTQFGKPVTLSCSQTLNHNVMYWYQQKSSQAPKLLFHYYDKDFNNEADTPDNFQSRRPNTSFCFLDIRSPGLGDTAMYLCATSSTGNTEAFFGQGTRLTVV.

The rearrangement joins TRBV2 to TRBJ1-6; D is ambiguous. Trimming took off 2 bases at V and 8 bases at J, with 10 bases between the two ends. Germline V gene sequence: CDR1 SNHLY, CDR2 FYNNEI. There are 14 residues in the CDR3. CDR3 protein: CASSEIVRDSPLHF. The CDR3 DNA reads TGTGCCAGCAGTGAAATTGTTCGGGATTCACCCCTCCACTTT. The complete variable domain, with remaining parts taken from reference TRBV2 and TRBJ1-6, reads EPEVTQTPSHQVTQMGQEVILRCVPISNHLYFYWYRQILGQKVEFLVSFYNNEISEKSEIFDDQFSVERPDGSNFTLKIRSTKLEDSAMYFCASSEIVRDSPLHFGNGTRLTVT.

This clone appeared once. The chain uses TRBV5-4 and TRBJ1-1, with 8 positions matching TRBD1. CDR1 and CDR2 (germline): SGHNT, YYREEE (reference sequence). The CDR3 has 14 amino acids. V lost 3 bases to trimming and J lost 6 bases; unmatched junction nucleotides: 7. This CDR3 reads CASSWGQERSEAFF. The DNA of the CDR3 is TGTGCCAGCAGCTGGGGACAGGAGCGATCTGAAGCTTTCTTT.

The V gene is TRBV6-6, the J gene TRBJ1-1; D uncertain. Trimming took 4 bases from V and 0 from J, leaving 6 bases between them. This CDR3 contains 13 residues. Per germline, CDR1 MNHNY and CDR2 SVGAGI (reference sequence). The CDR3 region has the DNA TGTGCCAGCAGTTCCGTCGTGAACACTGAAGCTTTCTTT. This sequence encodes CASSSVVNTEAFF.

The CDR3 here is CASSESGGRAYEQYF. The CDR3 DNA sequence: TGCGCCAGCAGTGAGTCAGGCGGGAGAGCCTACGAGCAGTACTTC. The V and J genes are TRBV10-1 and TRBJ2-7; 7 nucleotides align to TRBD2. Germline V CDR1 and CDR2: WNHNN, SYGVQD (reference sequence). The CDR3 covers 15 residues. After removal of 0 bases from V and 2 bases from J, the junction contained 4 bases not matched to a gene.

The DNA of the CDR3 is TGTGCCAGCAGCGGGGGACAGAGAAGCACAGATACGCAGTATTTT. Its protein product is CASSGGQRSTDTQYF. The chain recombines TRBV5-4 with TRBJ2-3; 7 bases match TRBD1. This CDR3 comprises 15 residues. CDR1 is SGHNT, CDR2 YYREEE, per germline (reference sequence). V was pared by 4 bases and J by 0 bases, with 5 bases of the junction left unmatched.

The CDR3 sequence: CASSTGTATQAGYGYTF. The CDR3 DNA follows: TGCGCCAGCAGCACCGGGACAGCTACTCAAGCTGGCTATGGCTACACCTTC. The chain joins TRBV5-1 to TRBJ1-2; TRBD1 matches at 7 bases. Germline loops: CDR1 SGHRS, CDR2 YFSETQ. The CDR3 loop spans 17 amino acids. V was pared by 4 bases and J by 4 bases, with 16 bases of the junction left unmatched. Based on the CDR3 plus reference TRBV5-1 and TRBJ1-2, the full variable domain is KAGVTQTPRYLIKTRGQQVTLSCSPISGHRSVSWYQQTPGQGLQFLFEYFSETQRNKGNFPGRFSGRQFSNSRSEMNVSTLELGDSALYLCASSTGTATQAGYGYTFGSGTRLTVV.

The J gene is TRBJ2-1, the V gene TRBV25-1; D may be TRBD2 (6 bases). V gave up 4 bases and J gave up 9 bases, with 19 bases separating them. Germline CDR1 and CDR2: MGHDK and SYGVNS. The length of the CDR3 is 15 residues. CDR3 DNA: TGTGCCAGCAGTGGTTTCCGGACTATTGGAGGTGAGCAGTTCTTC. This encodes CASSGFRTIGGEQFF.

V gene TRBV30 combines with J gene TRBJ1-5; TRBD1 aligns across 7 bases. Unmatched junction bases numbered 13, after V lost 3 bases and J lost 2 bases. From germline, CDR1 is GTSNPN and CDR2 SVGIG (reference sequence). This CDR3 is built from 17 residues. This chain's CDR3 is CAWSRDRVGLGNQPQHF. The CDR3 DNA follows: TGTGCCTGGAGCCGCGACAGGGTTGGTTTGGGCAATCAGCCCCAGCATTTT.

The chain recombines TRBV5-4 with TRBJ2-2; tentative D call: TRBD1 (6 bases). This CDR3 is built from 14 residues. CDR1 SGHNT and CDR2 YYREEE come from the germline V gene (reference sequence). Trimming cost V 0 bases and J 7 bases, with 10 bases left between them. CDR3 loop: CASSLGGPGGELFF. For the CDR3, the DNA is TGTGCCAGCAGCTTGGGGGGGCCGGGCGGGGAGCTGTTTTTT. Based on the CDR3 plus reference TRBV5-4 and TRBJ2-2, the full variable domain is ETGVTQSPTHLIKTRGQQVTLRCSSQSGHNTVSWYQQALGQGPQFIFQYYREEENGRGNFPPRFSGLQFPNYSSELNVNALELDDSALYLCASSLGGPGGELFFGEGSRLTVL.

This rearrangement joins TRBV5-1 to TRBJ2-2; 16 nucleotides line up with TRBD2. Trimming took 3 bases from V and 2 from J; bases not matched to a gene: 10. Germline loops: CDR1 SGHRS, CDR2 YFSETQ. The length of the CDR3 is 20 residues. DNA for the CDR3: TGCGCCAGCAGCTCACTCCGCGGGACTAGCGGGAGGGATAACACCGGGGAGCTGTTTTTT. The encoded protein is CASSSLRGTSGRDNTGELFF.

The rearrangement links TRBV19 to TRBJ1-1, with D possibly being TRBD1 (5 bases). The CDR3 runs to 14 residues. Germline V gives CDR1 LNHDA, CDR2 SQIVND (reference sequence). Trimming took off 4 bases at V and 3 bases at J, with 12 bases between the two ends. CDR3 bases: TGTGCCAGTAGTAAACAGGTTGGGTACACTGAAGCTTTCTTT. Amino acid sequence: CASSKQVGYTEAFF.

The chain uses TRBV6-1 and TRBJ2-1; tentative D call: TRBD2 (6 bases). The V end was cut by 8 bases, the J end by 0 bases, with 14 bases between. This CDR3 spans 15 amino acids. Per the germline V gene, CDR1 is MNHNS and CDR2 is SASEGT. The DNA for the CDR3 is TGTGCCAGCGGGGGGACTCCGAACTCCTACAATGAGCAGTTCTTC. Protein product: CASGGTPNSYNEQFF.

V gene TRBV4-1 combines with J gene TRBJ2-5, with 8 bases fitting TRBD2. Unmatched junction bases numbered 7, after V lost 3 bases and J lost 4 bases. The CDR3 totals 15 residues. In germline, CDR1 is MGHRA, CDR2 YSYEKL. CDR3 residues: CASSQQTSALETQYF. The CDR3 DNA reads TGCGCCAGCAGCCAGCAGACTAGCGCGCTAGAGACCCAGTACTTC.

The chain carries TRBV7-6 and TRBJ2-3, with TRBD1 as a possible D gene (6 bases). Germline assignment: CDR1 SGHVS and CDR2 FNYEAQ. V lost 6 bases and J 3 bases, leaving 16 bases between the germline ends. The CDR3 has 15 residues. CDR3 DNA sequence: TGTGCCAGCAGGCCGAACAGGGTTCAAACAGATACGCAGTATTTT. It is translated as CASRPNRVQTDTQYF.